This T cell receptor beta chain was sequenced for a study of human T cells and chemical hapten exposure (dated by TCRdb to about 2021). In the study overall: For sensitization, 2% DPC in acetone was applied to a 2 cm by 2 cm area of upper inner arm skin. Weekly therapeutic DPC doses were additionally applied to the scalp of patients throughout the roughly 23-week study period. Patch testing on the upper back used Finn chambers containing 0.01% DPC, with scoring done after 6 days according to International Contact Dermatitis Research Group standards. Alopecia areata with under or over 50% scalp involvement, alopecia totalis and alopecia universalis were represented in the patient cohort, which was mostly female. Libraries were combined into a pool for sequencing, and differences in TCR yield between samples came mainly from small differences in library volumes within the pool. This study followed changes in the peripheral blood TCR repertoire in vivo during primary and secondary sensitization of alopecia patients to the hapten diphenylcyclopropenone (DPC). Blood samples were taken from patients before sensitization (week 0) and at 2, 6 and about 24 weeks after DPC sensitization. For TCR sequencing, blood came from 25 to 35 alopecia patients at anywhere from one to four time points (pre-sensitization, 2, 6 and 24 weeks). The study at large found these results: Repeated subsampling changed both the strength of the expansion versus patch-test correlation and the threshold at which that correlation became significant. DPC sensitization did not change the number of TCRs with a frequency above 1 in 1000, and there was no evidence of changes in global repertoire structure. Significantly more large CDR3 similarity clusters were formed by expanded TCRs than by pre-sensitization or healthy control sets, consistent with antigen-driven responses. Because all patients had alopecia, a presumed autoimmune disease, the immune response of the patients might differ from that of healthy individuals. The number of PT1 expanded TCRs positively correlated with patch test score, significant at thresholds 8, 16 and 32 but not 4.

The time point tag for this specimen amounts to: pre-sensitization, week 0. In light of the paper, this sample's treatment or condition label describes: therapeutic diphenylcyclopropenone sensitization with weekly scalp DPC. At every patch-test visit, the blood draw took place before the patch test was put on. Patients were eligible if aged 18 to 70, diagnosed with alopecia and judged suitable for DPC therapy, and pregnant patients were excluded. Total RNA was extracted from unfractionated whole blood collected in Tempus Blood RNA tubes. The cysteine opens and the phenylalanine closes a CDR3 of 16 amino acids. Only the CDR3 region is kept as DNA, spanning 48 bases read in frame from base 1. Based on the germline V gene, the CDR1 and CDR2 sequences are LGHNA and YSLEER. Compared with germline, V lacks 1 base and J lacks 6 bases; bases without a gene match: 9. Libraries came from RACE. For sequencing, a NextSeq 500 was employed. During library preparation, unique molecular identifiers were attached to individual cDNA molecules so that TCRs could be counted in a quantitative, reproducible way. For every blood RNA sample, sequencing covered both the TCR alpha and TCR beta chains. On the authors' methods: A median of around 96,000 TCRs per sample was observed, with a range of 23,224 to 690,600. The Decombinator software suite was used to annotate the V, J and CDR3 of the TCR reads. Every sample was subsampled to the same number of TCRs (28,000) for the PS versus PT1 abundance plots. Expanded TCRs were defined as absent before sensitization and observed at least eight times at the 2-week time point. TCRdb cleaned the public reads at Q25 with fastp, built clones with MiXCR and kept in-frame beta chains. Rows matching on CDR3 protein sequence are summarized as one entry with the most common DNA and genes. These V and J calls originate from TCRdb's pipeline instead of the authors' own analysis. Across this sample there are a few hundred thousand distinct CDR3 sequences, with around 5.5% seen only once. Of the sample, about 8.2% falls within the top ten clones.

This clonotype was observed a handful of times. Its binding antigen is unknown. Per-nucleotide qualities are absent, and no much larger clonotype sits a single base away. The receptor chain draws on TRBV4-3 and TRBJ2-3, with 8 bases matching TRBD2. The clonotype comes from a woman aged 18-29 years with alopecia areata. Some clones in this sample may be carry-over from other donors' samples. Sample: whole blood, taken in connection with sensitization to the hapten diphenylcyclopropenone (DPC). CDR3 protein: CASSQGGGGHTDTQYF. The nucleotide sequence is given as TGCGCCAGCAGCCAAGGTGGCGGGGGGCATACGGATACGCAGTATTTT.